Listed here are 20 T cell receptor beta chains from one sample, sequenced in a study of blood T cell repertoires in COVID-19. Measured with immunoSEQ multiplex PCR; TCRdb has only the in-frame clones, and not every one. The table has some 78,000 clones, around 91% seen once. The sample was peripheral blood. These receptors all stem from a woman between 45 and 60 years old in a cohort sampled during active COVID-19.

CDR3 sequence reads: CASRIGWSGGYYEQYF. Written as DNA, the CDR3 is TGTGCCAGCAGGATAGGTTGGAGCGGGGGGTACTACGAGCAGTACTTC. The V and J genes are TRBV27 and TRBJ2-7; 9 bases map to TRBD2. This CDR3 region has 16 residues. Germline V CDR1 and CDR2: MNHEY, SMNVEV (reference sequence). V shed 6 bases and J 3 bases; nucleotides not matched to a gene: 12.

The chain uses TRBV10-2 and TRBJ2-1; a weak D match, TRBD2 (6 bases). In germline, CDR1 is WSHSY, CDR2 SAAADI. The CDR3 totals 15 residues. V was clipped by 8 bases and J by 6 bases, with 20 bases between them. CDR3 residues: CASSGLRAGGNEQFF. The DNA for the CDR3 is TGCGCCAGCTCGGGACTGCGAGCAGGAGGCAATGAGCAGTTCTTC.

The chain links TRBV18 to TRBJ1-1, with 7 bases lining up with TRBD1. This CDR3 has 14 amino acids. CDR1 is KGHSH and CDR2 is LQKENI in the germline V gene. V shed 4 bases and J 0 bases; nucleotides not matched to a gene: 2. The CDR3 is CASSRDSMNTEAFF. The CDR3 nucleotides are TGTGCCAGCTCACGGGACAGCATGAACACTGAAGCTTTCTTT.

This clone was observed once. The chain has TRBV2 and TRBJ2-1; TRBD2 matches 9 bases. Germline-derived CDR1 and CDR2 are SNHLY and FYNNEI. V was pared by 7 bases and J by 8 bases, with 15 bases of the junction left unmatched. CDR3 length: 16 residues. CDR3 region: CASMASGAFIGDEQFF. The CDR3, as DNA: TGTGCCAGCATGGCTAGCGGGGCCTTTATTGGGGATGAGCAGTTCTTC.

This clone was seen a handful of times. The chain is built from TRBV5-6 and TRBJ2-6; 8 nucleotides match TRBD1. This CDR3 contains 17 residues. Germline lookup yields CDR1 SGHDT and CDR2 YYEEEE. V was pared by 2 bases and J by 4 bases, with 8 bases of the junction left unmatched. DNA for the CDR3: TGTGCCAGCAGCTTTTGGACAGGGTCGAGAGGGGCCAACGTCCTGACTTTC. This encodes CASSFWTGSRGANVLTF.

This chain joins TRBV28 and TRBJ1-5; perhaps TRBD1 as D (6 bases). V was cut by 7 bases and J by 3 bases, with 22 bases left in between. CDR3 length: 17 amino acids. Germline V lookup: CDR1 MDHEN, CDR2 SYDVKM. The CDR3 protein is CASNHIRGAQTNQPQHF. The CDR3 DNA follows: TGTGCCAGCAACCATATCAGGGGAGCCCAGACCAATCAGCCCCAGCATTTT.

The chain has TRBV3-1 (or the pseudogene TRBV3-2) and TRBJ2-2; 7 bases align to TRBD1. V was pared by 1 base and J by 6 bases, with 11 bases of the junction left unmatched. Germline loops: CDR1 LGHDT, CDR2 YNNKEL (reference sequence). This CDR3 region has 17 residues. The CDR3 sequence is CASSQGRQGIDAGELFF. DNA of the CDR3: TGTGCCAGCAGCCAAGGGCGACAGGGTATTGACGCCGGGGAGCTGTTTTTT.

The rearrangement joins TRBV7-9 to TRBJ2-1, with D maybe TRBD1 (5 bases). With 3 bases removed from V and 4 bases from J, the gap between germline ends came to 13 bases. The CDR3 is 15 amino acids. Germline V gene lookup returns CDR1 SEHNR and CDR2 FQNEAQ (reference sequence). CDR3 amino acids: CASSFRTRPYNEQFF. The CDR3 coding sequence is TGTGCCAGCAGCTTCCGGACACGGCCTTACAATGAGCAGTTCTTC.

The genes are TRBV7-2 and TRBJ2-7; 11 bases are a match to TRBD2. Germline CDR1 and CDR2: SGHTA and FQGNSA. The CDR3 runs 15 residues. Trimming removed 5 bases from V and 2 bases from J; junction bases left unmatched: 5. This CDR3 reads CASSHGTSGTYEQYF. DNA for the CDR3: TGTGCCAGCAGCCATGGGACTAGCGGAACCTACGAGCAGTACTTC.

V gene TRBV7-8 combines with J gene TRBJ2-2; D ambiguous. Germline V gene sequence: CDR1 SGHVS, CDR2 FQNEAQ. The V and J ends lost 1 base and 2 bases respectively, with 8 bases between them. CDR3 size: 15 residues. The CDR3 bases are TGTGCCAGCAGCTTAGATGGCTTAAACACCGGGGAGCTGTTTTTT. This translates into CASSLDGLNTGELFF.

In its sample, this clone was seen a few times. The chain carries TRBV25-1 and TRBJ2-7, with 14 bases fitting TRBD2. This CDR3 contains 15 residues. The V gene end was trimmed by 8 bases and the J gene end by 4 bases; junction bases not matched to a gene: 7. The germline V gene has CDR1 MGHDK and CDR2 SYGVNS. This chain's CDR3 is CASGGLAGVGYEQYF. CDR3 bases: TGTGCCAGCGGGGGACTAGCGGGAGTCGGGTACGAGCAGTACTTC.

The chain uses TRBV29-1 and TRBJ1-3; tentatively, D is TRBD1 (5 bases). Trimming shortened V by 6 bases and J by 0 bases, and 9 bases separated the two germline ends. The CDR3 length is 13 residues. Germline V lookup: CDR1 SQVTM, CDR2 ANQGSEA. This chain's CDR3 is CSVARDSGNTIYF. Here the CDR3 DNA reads TGCAGCGTAGCCAGGGACTCTGGAAACACCATATATTTT. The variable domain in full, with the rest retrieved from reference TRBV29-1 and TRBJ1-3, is SAVISQKPSRDICQRGTSLTIQCQVDSQVTMMFWYRQQPGQSLTLIATANQGSEATYESGFVIDKFPISRPNLTFSTLTVSNMSPEDSSIYLCSVARDSGNTIYFGEGSWLTVV.

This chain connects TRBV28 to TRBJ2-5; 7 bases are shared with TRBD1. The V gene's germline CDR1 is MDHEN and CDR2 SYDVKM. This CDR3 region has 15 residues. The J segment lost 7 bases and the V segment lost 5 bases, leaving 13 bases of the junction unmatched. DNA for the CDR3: TGTGCCAGCAGTCCATCTCCTGACAGGGCTGGGACCCAGTACTTC. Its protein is CASSPSPDRAGTQYF. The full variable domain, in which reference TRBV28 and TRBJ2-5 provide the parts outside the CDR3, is DVKVTQSSRYLVKRTGEKVFLECVQDMDHENMFWYRQDPGLGLRLIYFSYDVKMKEKGDIPEGYSVSREKKERFSLILESASTNQTSMYLCASSPSPDRAGTQYFGPGTRLLVL.

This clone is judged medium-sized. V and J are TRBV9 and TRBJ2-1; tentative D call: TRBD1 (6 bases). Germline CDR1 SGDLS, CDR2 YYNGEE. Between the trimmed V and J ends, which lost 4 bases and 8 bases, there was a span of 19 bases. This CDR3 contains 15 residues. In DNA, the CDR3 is TGTGCCAGCAGCCTCGACGGACAGTCCCACGATGAGCAGTTCTTC. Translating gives CASSLDGQSHDEQFF.

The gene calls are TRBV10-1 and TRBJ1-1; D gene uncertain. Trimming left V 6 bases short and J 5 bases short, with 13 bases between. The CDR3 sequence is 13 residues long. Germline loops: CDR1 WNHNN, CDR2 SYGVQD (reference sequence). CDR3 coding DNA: TGCGCCAGCAGCTACGGTGCTGCGACTGAAGCTTTCTTT. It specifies CASSYGAATEAFF.

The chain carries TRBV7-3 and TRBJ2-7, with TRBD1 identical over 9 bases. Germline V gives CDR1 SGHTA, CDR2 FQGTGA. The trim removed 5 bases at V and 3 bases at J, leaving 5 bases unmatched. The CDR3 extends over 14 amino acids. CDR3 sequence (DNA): TGTGCCAGCAGCCCGGGACAGGGTGGCTACGAGCAGTACTTC. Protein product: CASSPGQGGYEQYF. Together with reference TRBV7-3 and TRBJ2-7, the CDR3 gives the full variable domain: GAGVSQTPSNKVTEKGKYVELRCDPISGHTALYWYRQSLGQGPEFLIYFQGTGAADDSGLPNDRFFAVRPEGSVSTLKIQRTERGDSAVYLCASSPGQGGYEQYFGPGTRLTVT.

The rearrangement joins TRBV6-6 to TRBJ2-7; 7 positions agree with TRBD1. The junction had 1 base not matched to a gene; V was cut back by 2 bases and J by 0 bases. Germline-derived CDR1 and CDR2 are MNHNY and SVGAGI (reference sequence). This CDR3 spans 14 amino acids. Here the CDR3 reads CASSYDRASYEQYF. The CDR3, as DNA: TGTGCCAGCAGTTACGACAGGGCCTCCTACGAGCAGTACTTC.

CDR3 bases: TGTGCCAGCAGCGTACGTGGCGGCAGGGATGGTGAGCAGTTCTTC. It codes for CASSVRGGRDGEQFF. The rearrangement uses TRBV9 and TRBJ2-1; possibly TRBD1 for D (5 bases). The V and J ends lost 1 base and 9 bases respectively, with 17 bases between them. This CDR3 is 15 amino acids long. Germline loops: CDR1 SGDLS, CDR2 YYNGEE. Full variable domain (rest looked up from reference TRBV9 and TRBJ2-1): DSGVTQTPKHLITATGQRVTLRCSPRSGDLSVYWYQQSLDQGLQFLIQYYNGEERAKGNILERFSAQQFPDLHSELNLSSLELGDSALYFCASSVRGGRDGEQFFGPGTRLTVL.

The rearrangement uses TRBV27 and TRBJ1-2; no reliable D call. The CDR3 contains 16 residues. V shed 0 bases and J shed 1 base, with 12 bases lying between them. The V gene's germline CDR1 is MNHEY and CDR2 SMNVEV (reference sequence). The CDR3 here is CASSLSGISLNYGYTF. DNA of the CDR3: TGTGCCAGCAGTTTATCTGGCATTTCTCTTAACTATGGCTACACCTTC.

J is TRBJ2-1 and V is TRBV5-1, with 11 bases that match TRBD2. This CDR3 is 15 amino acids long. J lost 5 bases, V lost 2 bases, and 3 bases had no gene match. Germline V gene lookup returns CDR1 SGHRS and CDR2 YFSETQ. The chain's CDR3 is CASSFLAGGHNEQFF. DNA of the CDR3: TGCGCCAGCAGCTTCCTAGCGGGAGGCCACAATGAGCAGTTCTTC.